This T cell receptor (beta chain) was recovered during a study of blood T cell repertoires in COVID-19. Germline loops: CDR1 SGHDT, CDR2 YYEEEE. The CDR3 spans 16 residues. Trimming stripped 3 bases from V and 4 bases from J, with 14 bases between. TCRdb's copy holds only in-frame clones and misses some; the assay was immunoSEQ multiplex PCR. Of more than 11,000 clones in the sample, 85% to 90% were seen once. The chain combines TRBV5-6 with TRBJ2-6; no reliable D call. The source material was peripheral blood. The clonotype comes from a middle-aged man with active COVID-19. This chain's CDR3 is CASSSRATFGANVLTF. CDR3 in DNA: TGTGCCAGCAGCTCCCGAGCAACCTTCGGGGCCAACGTCCTGACTTTC.